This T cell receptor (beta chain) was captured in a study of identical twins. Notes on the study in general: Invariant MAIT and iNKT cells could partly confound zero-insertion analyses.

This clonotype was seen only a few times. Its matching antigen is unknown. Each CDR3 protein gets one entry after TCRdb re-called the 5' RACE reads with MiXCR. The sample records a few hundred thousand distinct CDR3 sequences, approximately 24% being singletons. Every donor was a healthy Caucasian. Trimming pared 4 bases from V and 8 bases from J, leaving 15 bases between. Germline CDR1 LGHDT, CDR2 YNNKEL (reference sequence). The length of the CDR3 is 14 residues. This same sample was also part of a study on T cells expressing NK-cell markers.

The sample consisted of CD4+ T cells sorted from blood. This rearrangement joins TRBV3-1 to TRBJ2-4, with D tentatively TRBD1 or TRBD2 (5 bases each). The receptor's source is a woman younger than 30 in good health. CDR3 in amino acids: CASSPRGNLHIQYF. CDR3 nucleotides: TGTGCCAGCAGCCCACGGGGCAATCTCCACATTCAGTACTTC.